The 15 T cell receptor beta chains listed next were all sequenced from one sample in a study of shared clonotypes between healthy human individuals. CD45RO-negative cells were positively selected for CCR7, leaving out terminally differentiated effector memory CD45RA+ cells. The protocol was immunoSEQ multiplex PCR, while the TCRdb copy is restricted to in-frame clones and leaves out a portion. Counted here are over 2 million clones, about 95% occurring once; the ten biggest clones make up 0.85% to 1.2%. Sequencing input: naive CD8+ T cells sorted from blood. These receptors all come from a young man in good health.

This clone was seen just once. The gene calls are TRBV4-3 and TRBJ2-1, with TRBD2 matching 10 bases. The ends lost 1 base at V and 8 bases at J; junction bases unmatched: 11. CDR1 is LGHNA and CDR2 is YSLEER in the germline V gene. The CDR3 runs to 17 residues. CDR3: CASSQAIAGGFSDEQFF. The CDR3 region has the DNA TGCGCCAGCAGCCAAGCTATAGCGGGAGGCTTCTCCGATGAGCAGTTCTTC.

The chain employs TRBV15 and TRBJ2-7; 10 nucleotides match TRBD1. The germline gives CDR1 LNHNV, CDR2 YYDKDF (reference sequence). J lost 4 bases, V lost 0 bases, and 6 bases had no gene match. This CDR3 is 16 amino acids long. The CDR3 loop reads CATSRDIGQGVYEQYF. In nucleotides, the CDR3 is TGTGCCACCAGCAGAGATATTGGACAGGGGGTTTACGAGCAGTACTTC.

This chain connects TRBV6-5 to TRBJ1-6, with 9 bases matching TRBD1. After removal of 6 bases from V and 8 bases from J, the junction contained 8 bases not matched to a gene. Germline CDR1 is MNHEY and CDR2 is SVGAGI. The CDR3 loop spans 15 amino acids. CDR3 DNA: TGTGCCAGCAGCTACGGACAGGGGTGGGATTCACCCCTCCACTTT. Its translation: CASSYGQGWDSPLHF.

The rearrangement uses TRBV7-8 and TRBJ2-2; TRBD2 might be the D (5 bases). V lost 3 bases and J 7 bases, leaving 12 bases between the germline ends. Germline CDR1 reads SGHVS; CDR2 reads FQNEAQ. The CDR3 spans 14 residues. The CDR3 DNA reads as TGTGCCAGCAGCTTGCGGGTAGGAGTCGGGGAGCTGTTTTTT. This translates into CASSLRVGVGELFF.

The CDR3 DNA follows: TGTGCCAGCAGCTTTAGAGGGACAGGGGTCTACGAGCAGTACTTC. This gives the protein CASSFRGTGVYEQYF. This chain uses TRBV7-2 with TRBJ2-7; TRBD1 matches 10 bases. J gave up 3 bases and V 3 bases, and 5 bases lay outside the gene matches. The CDR3 spans 15 residues. Germline loops: CDR1 SGHTA, CDR2 FQGNSA. The full variable domain, completed using reference TRBV7-2 and TRBJ2-7, is GAGVSQSPSNKVTEKGKDVELRCDPISGHTALYWYRQSLGQGLEFLIYFQGNSAPDKSGLPSDRFSAERTGGSVSTLTIQRTQQEDSAVYLCASSFRGTGVYEQYFGPGTRLTVT.

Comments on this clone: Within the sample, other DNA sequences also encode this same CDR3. CDR3 DNA sequence: TGTGCCAGCAGCTTAATCGCAGGGAACGAGCAGTACTTC. Residues: CASSLIAGNEQYF. V and J are TRBV7-3 and TRBJ2-7; tentatively, D is TRBD1 (5 bases). Trimming cost V 1 base and J 5 bases, with 9 bases left between them. This CDR3 is built from 13 residues. Germline-derived CDR1 and CDR2 are SGHTA and FQGTGA.

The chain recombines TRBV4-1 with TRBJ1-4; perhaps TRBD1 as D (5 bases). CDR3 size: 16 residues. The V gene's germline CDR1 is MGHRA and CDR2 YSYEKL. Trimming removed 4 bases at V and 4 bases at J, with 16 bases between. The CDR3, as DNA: TGCGCCAGCAGCCGTTTTACGGGACTGAGTAATGAAAAACTGTTTTTT. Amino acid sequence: CASSRFTGLSNEKLFF.

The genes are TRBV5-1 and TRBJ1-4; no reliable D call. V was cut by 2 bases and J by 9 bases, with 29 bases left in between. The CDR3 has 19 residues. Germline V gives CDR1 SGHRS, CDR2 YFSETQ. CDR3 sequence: CASSLFGKARLPASKKLFF. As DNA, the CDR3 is TGCGCCAGCAGCTTATTTGGGAAGGCGAGGTTGCCGGCGAGTAAAAAACTGTTTTTT.

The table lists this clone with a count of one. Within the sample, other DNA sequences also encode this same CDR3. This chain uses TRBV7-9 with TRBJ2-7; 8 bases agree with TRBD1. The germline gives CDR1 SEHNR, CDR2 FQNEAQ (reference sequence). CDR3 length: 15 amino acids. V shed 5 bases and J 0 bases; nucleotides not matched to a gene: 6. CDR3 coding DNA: TGTGCCAGCAGCCCACGGGACAGGAGCTCCTACGAGCAGTACTTC. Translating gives CASSPRDRSSYEQYF.

CDR3 in DNA: TGTGCCAGCAGCGTTTCCGGGACAGCTACCATGAACACTGAAGCTTTCTTT. This encodes CASSVSGTATMNTEAFF. The rearrangement links TRBV9 to TRBJ1-1, with TRBD1 matching over 7 bases. This CDR3 has 17 residues. The J segment lost 0 bases and the V segment lost 2 bases, leaving 10 bases of the junction unmatched. Germline V CDR1 and CDR2: SGDLS, YYNGEE.

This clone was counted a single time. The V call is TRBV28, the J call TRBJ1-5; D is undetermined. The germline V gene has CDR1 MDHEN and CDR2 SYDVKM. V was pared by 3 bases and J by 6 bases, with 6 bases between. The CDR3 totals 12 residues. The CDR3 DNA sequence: TGTGCCAGCAGTTTGGGGTTTCAGCCCCAGCATTTT. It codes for CASSLGFQPQHF. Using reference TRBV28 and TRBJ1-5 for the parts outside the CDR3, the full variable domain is DVKVTQSSRYLVKRTGEKVFLECVQDMDHENMFWYRQDPGLGLRLIYFSYDVKMKEKGDIPEGYSVSREKKERFSLILESASTNQTSMYLCASSLGFQPQHFGDGTRLSIL.

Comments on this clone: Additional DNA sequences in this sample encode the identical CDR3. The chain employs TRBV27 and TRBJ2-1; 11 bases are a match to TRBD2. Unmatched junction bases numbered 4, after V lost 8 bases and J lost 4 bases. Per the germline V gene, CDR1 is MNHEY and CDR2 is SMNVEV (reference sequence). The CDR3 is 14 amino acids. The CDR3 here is CASSLAGVYNEQFF. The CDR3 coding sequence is TGTGCCAGCTCACTAGCGGGAGTTTACAATGAGCAGTTCTTC.

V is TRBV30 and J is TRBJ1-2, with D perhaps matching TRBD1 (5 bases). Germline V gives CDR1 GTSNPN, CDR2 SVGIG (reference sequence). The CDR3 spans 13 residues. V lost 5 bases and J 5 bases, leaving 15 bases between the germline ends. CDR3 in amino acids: CAWGSGGLYGYTF. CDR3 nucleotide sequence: TGTGCCTGGGGATCTGGGGGGTTGTATGGCTACACCTTC.

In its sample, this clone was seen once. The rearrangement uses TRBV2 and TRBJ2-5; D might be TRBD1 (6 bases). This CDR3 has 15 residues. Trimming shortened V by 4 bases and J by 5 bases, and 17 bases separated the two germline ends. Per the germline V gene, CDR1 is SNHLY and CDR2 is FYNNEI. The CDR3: CASSVEGEPPETQYF. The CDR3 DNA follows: TGTGCCAGCAGTGTTGAGGGGGAGCCTCCCGAGACCCAGTACTTC.

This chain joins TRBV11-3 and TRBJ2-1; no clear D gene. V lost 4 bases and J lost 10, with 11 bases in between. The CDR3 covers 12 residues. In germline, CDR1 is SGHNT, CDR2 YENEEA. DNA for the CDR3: TGTGCCAGCAGCTCGACTCGGCACGAGCAGTTCTTC. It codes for CASSSTRHEQFF.